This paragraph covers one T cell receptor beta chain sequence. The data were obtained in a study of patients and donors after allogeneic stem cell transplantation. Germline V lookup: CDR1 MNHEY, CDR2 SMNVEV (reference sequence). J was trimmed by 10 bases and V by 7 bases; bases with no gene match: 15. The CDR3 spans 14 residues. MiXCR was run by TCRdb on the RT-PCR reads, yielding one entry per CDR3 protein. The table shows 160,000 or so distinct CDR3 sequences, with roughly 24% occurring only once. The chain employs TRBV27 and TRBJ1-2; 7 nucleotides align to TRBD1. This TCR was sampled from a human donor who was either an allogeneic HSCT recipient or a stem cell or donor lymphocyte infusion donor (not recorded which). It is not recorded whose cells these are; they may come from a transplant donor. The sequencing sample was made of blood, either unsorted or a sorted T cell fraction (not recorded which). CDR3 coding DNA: TGTGCCAGCACCACTTTAGGATGGACAGGCTTCTACACCTTC. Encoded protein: CASTTLGWTGFYTF.